Listed here are 31 T cell receptor beta chains from one sample, sequenced in a study of T cells in Graves' hyperthyroidism and ophthalmopathy. Amplified TCR beta CDR3 regions came from RNA transcripts. RT-PCR in the first round (using the HTBI primer set) targeted the TCR CDR3. TCRdb passed the multiplex PCR reads through MiXCR, listing each CDR3 protein once. The table lists 620,000 or so distinct CDR3 sequences, roughly 15% of them singletons. The sample comprised blood. The source is a woman aged 50 to 60 with Graves' ophthalmopathy.

This clonotype has ten or more counts. This rearrangement joins TRBV19 to TRBJ1-5; TRBD1 is a possible D gene (5 bases). The V end lost 9 bases, the J end lost 3 bases, and 18 bases lay between the germline ends. CDR3 length: 15 residues. Germline-derived CDR1 and CDR2 are LNHDA and SQIVND (reference sequence). CDR3 sequence reads: CASNIRAGHNQPQHF. CDR3 coding DNA: TGTGCCAGCAATATACGGGCAGGGCACAATCAGCCCCAGCATTTT. Full variable domain (rest looked up from reference TRBV19 and TRBJ1-5): DGGITQSPKYLFRKEGQNVTLSCEQNLNHDAMYWYRQDPGQGLRLIYYSQIVNDFQKGDIAEGYSVSREKKESFPLTVTSAQKNPTAFYLCASNIRAGHNQPQHFGDGTRLSIL.

The CDR3 nucleotides are TGTGCCAGCAGCCAAGGGGGGACAGACCTCAACTATGGCTACACCTTC. Translation gives CASSQGGTDLNYGYTF. The chain recombines TRBV3-1 with TRBJ1-2, with TRBD1 matching over 7 bases. Trimming at V came to 1 base and at J to 2 bases, leaving 7 bases not matched to a gene. CDR1 and CDR2 from the germline V gene are LGHDT and YNNKEL (reference sequence). The CDR3 consists of 16 residues.

Many counts were recorded for this clonotype. V usage is TRBV3-1 and J usage is TRBJ2-1; TRBD2 matches at 8 bases. Germline V gene lookup returns CDR1 LGHDT and CDR2 YNNKEL (reference sequence). The V segment lost 5 bases and the J segment 1 base; nucleotides outside the gene matches: 4. There are 15 residues in the CDR3. CDR3 bases: TGTGCCAGCAGCTCCGGGACTAGTTCCTACAATGAGCAGTTCTTC. It yields the protein CASSSGTSSYNEQFF.

The V gene is TRBV7-6, the J gene TRBJ2-1, with TRBD2 matching over 13 bases. CDR1 is SGHVS, CDR2 FNYEAQ, per germline. The CDR3 sequence is 18 residues long. Unmatched junction bases numbered 13, after V lost 2 bases and J lost 9 bases. Written as DNA, the CDR3 is TGTGCCAGCAGCTTACTTAGGTTCGGGACTAGCGGGAAGGGTGAGCAGTTCTTC. It translates to CASSLLRFGTSGKGEQFF.

Many counts were recorded for this clonotype. The chain recombines TRBV28 with TRBJ2-5; D not certain. Trimming removed 4 bases at V and 5 bases at J, with 8 bases between. CDR3 size: 12 residues. Germline V gene data show CDR1 as MDHEN and CDR2 as SYDVKM. DNA of the CDR3: TGTGCCAGCAGTTCCCAGTTGGAGACCCAGTACTTC. Its translation: CASSSQLETQYF.

The genes are TRBV24-1 and TRBJ2-3; 13 bases line up with TRBD2. CDR3 size: 16 residues. Germline trimming cut 4 bases from V and 4 bases from J; bases unmatched to any gene: 4. Germline lookup yields CDR1 KGHDR and CDR2 SFDVKD. CDR3 sequence: CATSDRGLAGADTQYF. CDR3 nucleotide sequence: TGTGCCACCAGTGACCGCGGACTAGCGGGAGCAGATACGCAGTATTTT.

This clonotype was seen ten or more times. The rearrangement uses TRBV11-2 and TRBJ2-7; tentative D call: TRBD2 (6 bases). Trimming stripped 1 base from V and 1 base from J, with 14 bases between. Germline V gives CDR1 SGHAT, CDR2 FQNNGV. CDR3 length: 16 amino acids. The CDR3 spells CASSLGLAGWSYEQYF. The CDR3 nucleotides are TGTGCCAGCAGCTTAGGGTTGGCGGGATGGTCCTACGAGCAGTACTTC.

This clonotype was counted many times. This chain connects TRBV18 to TRBJ2-1, with 10 bases matching TRBD2. The CDR3 spans 15 residues. Per germline, CDR1 KGHSH and CDR2 LQKENI. V was pared by 4 bases and J by 3 bases, with 3 bases of the junction left unmatched. CDR3 sequence: CASSHRTSGYNEQFF. CDR3 DNA: TGTGCCAGCTCACACCGGACTAGCGGCTACAATGAGCAGTTCTTC.

This clonotype was counted a few times. V gene TRBV9 combines with J gene TRBJ1-2, with TRBD1 matching 8 bases. Per germline, CDR1 SGDLS and CDR2 YYNGEE. The length of the CDR3 is 13 residues. The V gene end was trimmed by 3 bases and the J gene end by 8 bases; junction bases not matched to a gene: 6. CDR3 sequence: CASSGYRGAGYTF. CDR3 DNA: TGTGCCAGCAGCGGATACAGGGGGGCAGGCTACACCTTC.

The table lists this clonotype with many counts. The chain recombines TRBV6-1 with TRBJ1-6; TRBD1 is a possible D gene (6 bases). V lost 11 bases, J lost 9 bases, and 17 bases lay in between. Per germline, CDR1 MNHNS and CDR2 SASEGT. This CDR3 has 13 amino acids. CDR3 bases: TGTGCCGGGGGCCCCGGGGCGCGTTCACCCCTCCACTTT. Translated, it gives CAGGPGARSPLHF.

This clonotype was seen many times. The chain combines TRBV28 with TRBJ2-4; TRBD2 matches 9 bases. The CDR3 contains 20 residues. V gave up 6 bases and J gave up 0 bases; unmatched junction bases: 18. Per germline, CDR1 MDHEN and CDR2 SYDVKM. In nucleotides, the CDR3 is TGTGCCAGCAGGGAGGGGACTAGCCTACTCCTACCTTTAGCCAAAAACATTCAGTACTTC. Translating gives CASREGTSLLLPLAKNIQYF.

This chain uses TRBV29-1 with TRBJ2-5; D is perhaps TRBD1 or TRBD2 (6 bases each). This CDR3 comprises 15 residues. Germline V gives CDR1 SQVTM, CDR2 ANQGSEA. The ends were cut back, 6 bases at V and 11 bases at J, with 28 bases in the middle. The CDR3 here is CSVSQGTHRDDTQYF. The CDR3 DNA sequence: TGCAGCGTCTCCCAGGGGACTCATCGGGATGATACACAGTACTTC.

The table lists this clonotype with many counts. The gene calls are TRBV30 and TRBJ2-2; 10 positions match TRBD2. V was clipped by 1 base and J by 5 bases; unmatched bases: 22. This CDR3 has 21 residues. Germline V gives CDR1 GTSNPN, CDR2 SVGIG (reference sequence). CDR3 in DNA: TGTGCCTGGAGTGCCTCCCCTGGCAGGTTTAAGGTAGCGGGAGGTACCGGGGAGCTGTTTTTT. This sequence encodes CAWSASPGRFKVAGGTGELFF.

This clonotype has a handful of counts. V usage is TRBV6-5 and J usage is TRBJ2-7, with TRBD2 matching over 10 bases. Germline V gene lookup returns CDR1 MNHEY and CDR2 SVGAGI. With V trimmed by 2 bases and J by 6 bases, 10 bases remained unmatched. The CDR3 consists of 16 residues. The CDR3 is CASSYTSLAGGGEQYF. In nucleotides, the CDR3 is TGTGCCAGCAGTTACACTTCTTTAGCGGGAGGAGGCGAGCAGTACTTC.

This clonotype was observed at least ten times. This rearrangement joins TRBV7-8 to TRBJ2-3, with 7 bases lining up with TRBD2. CDR1 SGHVS and CDR2 FQNEAQ come from the germline V gene. The V and J ends lost 1 base and 2 bases, in that order; junction bases with no gene match: 6. There are 16 residues in the CDR3. The CDR3 spells CASSLVGLAATDTQYF. CDR3 nucleotide sequence: TGTGCCAGCAGCTTAGTCGGGCTAGCGGCCACAGATACGCAGTATTTT.

This clonotype came up many times. Written as DNA, the CDR3 is TGTGCCAGCAGTTTAGTCTTCAGGATAAAGAACACTGAAGCTTTCTTT. Amino acids: CASSLVFRIKNTEAFF. The chain uses TRBV12-3 or TRBV12-4 and TRBJ1-1; D remains ambiguous. V was trimmed by 1 base and J by 1 base, leaving 13 bases between them. This CDR3 has 16 residues.

Comment on this clonotype: A much larger clone is a single base away; this may be a read error. The V gene is TRBV10-3, the J gene TRBJ1-5, with D tentatively TRBD1 (6 bases). Germline loops: CDR1 ENHRY, CDR2 SYGVKD. CDR3 length equals 15 residues. V lost 5 bases and J 4 bases, leaving 15 bases between the germline ends. CDR3 in DNA: TGTGCCATCAGTTACGGCGAGGGGGAGAATCAGCCCCAGCATTTT. Amino acid sequence: CAISYGEGENQPQHF.

The sample holds many counts of this clonotype. The chain carries TRBV7-3 and TRBJ2-2; D remains unclear. With 3 bases removed from V and 6 bases from J, the gap between germline ends came to 8 bases. CDR1 and CDR2 from the germline V gene are SGHTA and FQGTGA. This CDR3 is built from 13 residues. In DNA form, the CDR3 reads TGTGCCAGCAGCTTCGCGGCTGCCGGGGAGCTGTTTTTT. It is translated as CASSFAAAGELFF.

This clonotype was recorded many times. V gene TRBV6-1 combines with J gene TRBJ1-6, with TRBD1 matching over 9 bases. Losses at the gene ends were 4 bases for V and 6 bases for J; bases not matched to a gene: 4. Germline values: CDR1 MNHNS, CDR2 SASEGT. The CDR3 length is 15 residues. CDR3 region: CASSGRTGVNSPLHF. The DNA for the CDR3 is TGTGCCAGCAGTGGAAGGACAGGGGTTAATTCACCCCTCCACTTT.

This clonotype showed up many times. The chain employs TRBV7-2 and TRBJ2-2, with no clear D. This CDR3 is 14 amino acids long. Germline V gene data show CDR1 as SGHTA and CDR2 as FQGNSA. V was clipped by 1 base and J by 8 bases, with 11 bases between them. The chain's CDR3 is CASSLVSSWGELFF. CDR3 DNA: TGTGCCAGCAGCTTAGTTTCCTCCTGGGGGGAGCTGTTTTTT. Using reference TRBV7-2 and TRBJ2-2 for the parts outside the CDR3, the full variable domain is GAGVSQSPSNKVTEKGKDVELRCDPISGHTALYWYRQSLGQGLEFLIYFQGNSAPDKSGLPSDRFSAERTGGSVSTLTIQRTQQEDSAVYLCASSLVSSWGELFFGEGSRLTVL.

This clonotype was seen many times. The rearrangement uses TRBV5-1 and TRBJ2-4, with D unclear. Germline CDR1 SGHRS, CDR2 YFSETQ. There are 14 residues in the CDR3. V was clipped by 2 bases and J by 0 bases, with 6 bases between them. The CDR3 sequence is CASSFDLAKNIQYF. The CDR3 DNA follows: TGCGCCAGCAGCTTTGATTTAGCCAAAAACATTCAGTACTTC.

This clonotype was found many times. V and J are TRBV6-1 and TRBJ2-1; perhaps TRBD2 as D (5 bases). The V gene's germline CDR1 is MNHNS and CDR2 SASEGT. V lost 2 bases to trimming and J lost 12 bases, with 14 bases between them. This CDR3 contains 13 residues. The CDR3 DNA follows: TGTGCCAGCAGTGAACAGACCTTTGGAGGGCAGTTCTTC. Amino acids: CASSEQTFGGQFF.

This chain joins TRBV25-1 and TRBJ2-7, with TRBD1 matching 11 bases. The V and J ends lost 5 bases and 4 bases, in that order; junction bases with no gene match: 10. The length of the CDR3 is 16 residues. Germline-derived CDR1 and CDR2 are MGHDK and SYGVNS. DNA of the CDR3: TGTGCCAGCAGTCCTAAGGGACAGGGGGTTAGATACGAGCAGTACTTC. It is translated as CASSPKGQGVRYEQYF.

This clonotype was found a few times. This chain connects TRBV6-1 to TRBJ2-7; D tentatively fits TRBD1 or TRBD2 (5 bases each). The V gene lost 6 bases and the J gene lost 3 bases, with 18 bases spanning the gap. The CDR3 is made up of 15 amino acids. The germline V gene encodes CDR1 MNHNS and CDR2 SASEGT. The CDR3 nucleotides read TGTGCCAGCAGGCGTCAATCGGGGCTCAACTACGAGCAGTACTTC. As protein: CASRRQSGLNYEQYF.

The sample holds a few counts of this clonotype. The genes are TRBV15 and TRBJ2-1, with D uncertain. Deletions cut 0 bases from V and 0 bases from J, with 6 bases between. CDR3 size: 15 residues. CDR1 is LNHNV, CDR2 YYDKDF, per germline (reference sequence). The CDR3 DNA reads as TGTGCCACCAGCAGAGAGGCTAGCTCCTACAATGAGCAGTTCTTC. Its protein product is CATSREASSYNEQFF.

In this sample, this clonotype turned up many times. The chain uses TRBV5-1 and TRBJ2-1; 8 nucleotides match TRBD2. The CDR3 is 16 residues long. The V and J ends lost 4 bases and 3 bases, in that order; junction bases with no gene match: 9. The V gene's germline CDR1 is SGHRS and CDR2 YFSETQ. CDR3 nucleotides: TGCGCCAGCAGCCCGGAATCACTAGCGGACTACAATGAGCAGTTCTTC. Amino acids: CASSPESLADYNEQFF.

This clonotype has ten or more counts. The genes are TRBV7-2 and TRBJ1-5; tentatively, D is TRBD1 (6 bases). This CDR3 has 14 residues. Germline V gene data show CDR1 as SGHTA and CDR2 as FQGNSA. Trimming took 5 bases from V and 6 from J, leaving 14 bases between them. This CDR3 reads CASSLNRVGQPQHF. CDR3 in DNA: TGTGCCAGCAGCCTGAACAGGGTCGGTCAGCCCCAGCATTTT.

The chain uses TRBV6-5 and TRBJ2-7; perhaps TRBD2 as D (6 bases). V was shortened by 6 bases and J by 5 bases, with 17 bases between the two germline ends. This CDR3 has 14 residues. In germline, CDR1 is MNHEY, CDR2 SVGAGI. Written as DNA, the CDR3 is TGTGCCAGCAGATTACTCGGGGGTTCCCACGAGCAGTACTTC. Its protein product is CASRLLGGSHEQYF.

This clonotype has ten or more counts. The chain carries TRBV9 and TRBJ2-3, with D unclear. V gave up 0 bases and J gave up 9 bases, with 14 bases separating them. In germline, CDR1 is SGDLS, CDR2 YYNGEE. The CDR3 covers 14 residues. The CDR3 is CASSVEWRALTQYF. CDR3 sequence (DNA): TGTGCCAGCAGCGTAGAGTGGAGAGCGTTGACGCAGTATTTT.

This chain uses TRBV19 with TRBJ1-1; D not resolved. Trimming took off 3 bases at V and 6 bases at J, with 14 bases between the two ends. Looked up from germline, CDR1 is LNHDA and CDR2 is SQIVND (reference sequence). The CDR3 length is 14 residues. The CDR3 loop reads CASSIYEEGSEAFF. The CDR3 DNA follows: TGTGCCAGTAGTATTTACGAAGAAGGGTCTGAAGCTTTCTTT. The entire variable domain, with the rest obtained from reference TRBV19 and TRBJ1-1, is as follows: DGGITQSPKYLFRKEGQNVTLSCEQNLNHDAMYWYRQDPGQGLRLIYYSQIVNDFQKGDIAEGYSVSREKKESFPLTVTSAQKNPTAFYLCASSIYEEGSEAFFGQGTRLTVV.

This clonotype was recorded at least ten times. The chain carries TRBV29-1 and TRBJ2-1; possible D gene TRBD2, 5 bases. The CDR3 sequence is 14 residues long. Trimming took 7 bases from V and 10 from J, leaving 23 bases between them. Germline CDR1 reads SQVTM; CDR2 reads ANQGSEA. The CDR3: CSAKMTKDLGEQFF. CDR3 DNA: TGCAGCGCGAAGATGACTAAAGACCTAGGGGAGCAGTTCTTC.